These 16 T cell receptor beta chains share one sample of origin, sequenced in a study of beta chain features in type 1 diabetes. The sequenced template was cDNA made from the entire isolated RNA. Only in-frame clones appear in the TCRdb table, and some are missing; sequencing was by immunoSEQ multiplex PCR. The sample records hundreds of thousands of clones, about 70% being singletons. The source material was naive CD4+ T cells from blood. Receptors originate from a man aged 25 to 40 in good health.

The gene calls are TRBV15 and TRBJ1-4; D is undetermined. This CDR3 has 17 amino acids. CDR1 is LNHNV, CDR2 YYDKDF, per germline (reference sequence). V gave up 0 bases and J gave up 0 bases, with 11 bases separating them. In nucleotides, the CDR3 is TGTGCCACCAGCAGAGATTCAACGCGTGCAACTAATGAAAAACTGTTTTTT. Translated, it gives CATSRDSTRATNEKLFF.

Comments on this clone: Other DNA sequences in the same sample also yield this CDR3. J is TRBJ1-1 and V is TRBV7-2, with TRBD1 matching over 8 bases. Germline V gene sequence: CDR1 SGHTA, CDR2 FQGNSA. The CDR3 is 14 amino acids. V shed 4 bases, J shed 5 bases, and the junction held 6 bases outside the gene matches. The CDR3 DNA sequence: TGTGCCAGCAGCTCAGGACAGGGTAGAACTGAAGCTTTCTTT. This translates into CASSSGQGRTEAFF.

This sequence joins TRBV11-2 and TRBJ2-3; no clear D. There are 13 residues in the CDR3. Germline lookup yields CDR1 SGHAT and CDR2 FQNNGV. Trimming stripped 2 bases from V and 0 bases from J, with 3 bases between. The CDR3 loop is CASSLTSTDTQYF. The CDR3 DNA reads as TGTGCCAGCAGCTTAACTAGCACAGATACGCAGTATTTT.

This clone was seen once. This sequence joins TRBV4-3 and TRBJ2-5; no firm D call. The CDR3 totals 13 residues. V lost 0 bases, J lost 5 bases, and 7 bases lay in between. Germline V CDR1 and CDR2: LGHNA, YSLEER. The CDR3 loop reads CASSQERSETQYF. The CDR3 region has the DNA TGCGCCAGCAGCCAAGAGCGTAGCGAGACCCAGTACTTC.

V is TRBV5-1 and J is TRBJ2-5; TRBD2 agrees at 10 bases. The germline gives CDR1 SGHRS, CDR2 YFSETQ. The V segment lost 1 base and the J segment 4 bases; nucleotides outside the gene matches: 7. The CDR3 totals 16 residues. The CDR3 DNA follows: TGCGCCAGCAGCTTGCGGCTAGCGGGAGAGGGAGAGACCCAGTACTTC. Encoded protein: CASSLRLAGEGETQYF.

This chain uses TRBV5-1 with TRBJ2-1; D possibly corresponds to TRBD2 (5 bases). Trimming cost V 3 bases and J 9 bases, with 10 bases left between them. The CDR3 covers 12 residues. The germline V gene encodes CDR1 SGHRS and CDR2 YFSETQ. The CDR3: CASSSSGIEQFF. CDR3 in DNA: TGCGCCAGCAGCTCATCGGGAATTGAGCAGTTCTTC.

The V call is TRBV14, the J call TRBJ2-3; either TRBD1 or TRBD2 may supply D (5 bases each). The CDR3 contains 13 residues. Germline V lookup: CDR1 SGHDN, CDR2 FVKESK. V was trimmed by 4 bases and J by 4 bases, leaving 9 bases between them. CDR3 sequence: CASSPRGADTQYF. The CDR3 bases are TGTGCCAGCAGCCCAAGAGGGGCAGATACGCAGTATTTT.

The chain couples TRBV7-2 to TRBJ2-1; 7 bases are shared with TRBD2. The CDR3 spans 11 residues. The J segment lost 10 bases and the V segment lost 5 bases, leaving 2 bases of the junction unmatched. CDR1 is SGHTA, CDR2 FQGNSA, per germline. The DNA of the CDR3 is TGTGCCAGCAGCGCGGGAGTGGAGCAGTTCTTC. Protein: CASSAGVEQFF. Full variable domain (outside the CDR3, taken from reference TRBV7-2 and TRBJ2-1): GAGVSQSPSNKVTEKGKDVELRCDPISGHTALYWYRQSLGQGLEFLIYFQGNSAPDKSGLPSDRFSAERTGGSVSTLTIQRTQQEDSAVYLCASSAGVEQFFGPGTRLTVL.

The chain recombines TRBV9 with TRBJ2-1; 11 nucleotides align to TRBD2. Per germline, CDR1 SGDLS and CDR2 YYNGEE. After removal of 4 bases from V and 4 bases from J, the junction contained 4 bases not matched to a gene. The CDR3 loop spans 15 amino acids. The CDR3 coding sequence is TGTGCCAGCAGCCCCCGGACTAGCGGGTACAATGAGCAGTTCTTC. Translating it yields CASSPRTSGYNEQFF.

The rearrangement joins TRBV19 to TRBJ2-4; TRBD2 agrees at 10 bases. Per germline, CDR1 LNHDA and CDR2 SQIVND (reference sequence). The CDR3 length is 13 residues. V was pared by 4 bases and J by 7 bases, with 1 base of the junction left unmatched. This CDR3 is CASSRGLANIQYF. The CDR3 coding sequence is TGTGCCAGTAGTAGGGGACTAGCGAACATTCAGTACTTC.

The V and J genes are TRBV4-2 and TRBJ2-1; possible D gene TRBD2, 5 bases. The germline V gene has CDR1 LGHNA and CDR2 YNFKEQ. The CDR3 extends over 15 amino acids. Deletions cut 1 base from V and 1 base from J, with 8 bases between. CDR3 in amino acids: CASSQVEVSYNEQFF. The CDR3 DNA sequence: TGTGCCAGCAGCCAAGTGGAGGTTTCCTACAATGAGCAGTTCTTC.

The chain combines TRBV2 with TRBJ2-3; a possible D gene is TRBD2 (7 bases). Trimming left V 6 bases short and J 3 bases short, with 16 bases between. This CDR3 comprises 15 residues. CDR1 is SNHLY and CDR2 is FYNNEI in the germline V gene. DNA for the CDR3: TGTGCCAGCAGAGGGCAGGGGAGGGGGACAGATACGCAGTATTTT. Amino acid sequence: CASRGQGRGTDTQYF.

This clone was observed a handful of times. The V call is TRBV19, the J call TRBJ2-1; D unresolved. The V and J ends lost 4 bases and 4 bases respectively, with 8 bases between them. The CDR3 is 13 amino acids. Germline CDR1 and CDR2: LNHDA and SQIVND (reference sequence). The CDR3 DNA is TGTGCCAGTAGTAGAACATATTACAATGAGCAGTTCTTC. Amino acids: CASSRTYYNEQFF.

The chain combines TRBV7-9 with TRBJ2-3; 14 nucleotides agree with TRBD2. Germline V gene data show CDR1 as SEHNR and CDR2 as FQNEAQ (reference sequence). V shed 4 bases, J shed 2 bases, and the junction held 8 bases outside the gene matches. The length of the CDR3 is 18 residues. CDR3 loop: CASSSGTSGGLHTDTQYF. For the CDR3, the DNA is TGTGCCAGCAGCTCCGGGACTAGCGGGGGTTTACACACAGATACGCAGTATTTT. The whole variable domain, filled in from reference TRBV7-9 and TRBJ2-3, reads DTGVSQNPRHKITKRGQNVTFRCDPISEHNRLYWYRQTLGQGPEFLTYFQNEAQLEKSRLLSDRFSAERPKGSFSTLEIQRTEQGDSAMYLCASSSGTSGGLHTDTQYFGPGTRLTVL.

The chain employs TRBV6-5 and TRBJ1-2; unclear D gene. CDR1 is MNHEY and CDR2 is SVGAGI in the germline V gene. Trimming removed 11 bases at V and 2 bases at J, with 15 bases between. This CDR3 region has 13 residues. CDR3 amino acids: CASGPPGNYGYTF. The CDR3, as DNA: TGTGCCTCGGGTCCACCGGGAAACTATGGCTACACCTTC.

This clone has a handful of counts. A read error may produce the germline difference seen at one junction end. V and J are TRBV30 and TRBJ2-7, with a possible D match to TRBD1 (6 bases). CDR1 GTSNPN and CDR2 SVGIG come from the germline V gene (reference sequence). The CDR3 totals 11 residues. The CDR3 spells CAWSVQGQQHF. CDR3 bases: TGTGCCTGGAGCGTACAAGGACAGCAACACTTC. Filled out from reference TRBV30 and TRBJ2-7, the complete variable domain reads SQTIHQWPATLVQPVGSPLSLECTVEGTSNPNLYWYRQAAGRGLQLLFYSVGIGQISSEVPQNLSASRPQDRQFILSSKKLLLSDSGFYLCAWSVQGQQHFGPGTRLTVT.